The 4 T cell receptor beta chains below come from one sample, sequenced in a study of T-cell memory formation after mild COVID-19. TCRdb redid the calling of the 5' RACE reads with MiXCR, one entry per CDR3 protein. The sample carries 410,000 or so distinct CDR3 sequences, roughly a quarter recorded once. Specimen: PBMCs or a T cell subset sorted from them (not recorded which). These receptors all come from an adult woman who had mild COVID-19 (a few samples of this study predate the infection). Cell type and time point are not known.

This sequence joins TRBV12-3 or TRBV12-4 and TRBJ2-1; 10 positions match TRBD2. Losses at the gene ends were 5 bases for V and 4 bases for J; bases not matched to a gene: 5. The CDR3 is made up of 15 amino acids. In DNA form, the CDR3 reads TGTGCCAGCAGTATCCCAGCGGGAGGGTACAATGAGCAGTTCTTC. It specifies CASSIPAGGYNEQFF.

This clonotype was seen more than once but under ten times. The chain joins TRBV30 to TRBJ1-1; D call uncertain. Germline V gene lookup returns CDR1 GTSNPN and CDR2 SVGIG (reference sequence). Trimming left V 3 bases short and J 1 base short, with 9 bases between. CDR3 length equals 13 residues. The CDR3 bases are TGTGCCTGGAGGGTGGGGTCGAACACTGAAGCTTTCTTT. It codes for CAWRVGSNTEAFF.

Written as DNA, the CDR3 is TGCAGCGTTGAAAAAGACAGTAGCACAGATACGCAGTATTTT. Translated, it gives CSVEKDSSTDTQYF. The chain joins TRBV29-1 to TRBJ2-3; TRBD1 might be the D (5 bases). CDR1 and CDR2 (germline): SQVTM, ANQGSEA. V was clipped by 2 bases and J by 0 bases, with 9 bases between them. CDR3 length equals 14 residues.

The chain joins TRBV10-3 to TRBJ2-6; D call uncertain. The germline CDR1 and CDR2 sequences are ENHRY and SYGVKD. V lost 8 bases and J lost 0, with 5 bases in between. The CDR3 spans 13 residues. The CDR3 nucleotides are TGTGCCATCTCAGCCTCTGGGGCCAACGTCCTGACTTTC. It specifies CAISASGANVLTF.